These 15 T cell receptor beta chains came from one sample sequenced in a study of T cells in Graves' hyperthyroidism and ophthalmopathy. RNA transcripts provided the source from which TCR beta CDR3 regions were amplified. First-round RT-PCR of the TCR CDR3 relied on the HTBI primer set. TCRdb fed the multiplex PCR reads into MiXCR, producing one record per CDR3 protein. The sample holds around 500,000 distinct CDR3 sequences, about 16% seen once. Sequenced input: blood. The receptors stem from a woman between 25 and 40 years old with Graves' ophthalmopathy.

In its sample, this clonotype was seen a few times. The chain links TRBV27 to TRBJ2-7, with D maybe TRBD1 (5 bases). Germline lookup yields CDR1 MNHEY and CDR2 SMNVEV (reference sequence). The CDR3 sequence is 15 residues long. Trimming left V 0 bases short and J 4 bases short, with 13 bases between. In nucleotides, the CDR3 is TGTGCCAGCAGTTTATCGACAGATCCTAAGTACGAGCAGTACTTC. It codes for CASSLSTDPKYEQYF.

The rearrangement links TRBV7-3 to TRBJ1-2; D gene uncertain. The V end lost 5 bases, the J end lost 1 base, and 11 bases lay between the germline ends. CDR1 and CDR2 from the germline V gene are SGHTA and FQGTGA. This CDR3 is built from 14 residues. The DNA of the CDR3 is TGTGCCAGCAGCCCCTTCCCCGTTAACTATGGCTACACCTTC. This sequence encodes CASSPFPVNYGYTF.

This clonotype has ten or more counts. J is TRBJ2-2 and V is TRBV5-1; TRBD2 might be the D (5 bases). Germline V lookup: CDR1 SGHRS, CDR2 YFSETQ. This CDR3 has 16 residues. Trimming took off 4 bases at V and 3 bases at J, with 16 bases between the two ends. CDR3 nucleotides: TGCGCCAGCAGCCTGGCATTGAGGGTGGACACCGGGGAGCTGTTTTTT. Translated: CASSLALRVDTGELFF.

This clonotype has a handful of counts. This chain links TRBV20-1 with TRBJ1-6; the D is unclear. Looked up from germline, CDR1 is DFQATT and CDR2 is SNEGSKA (reference sequence). V lost 4 bases to trimming and J lost 6 bases, with 7 bases between them. This CDR3 has 12 residues. Here the CDR3 DNA reads TGCAGTGCTAACAGCATTAATTCACCCCTCCACTTT. Its translation is CSANSINSPLHF.

This clonotype was counted ten times or more. The chain employs TRBV10-3 and TRBJ2-1, with a weak D call TRBD2 (5 bases). The length of the CDR3 is 16 residues. The germline CDR1 and CDR2 sequences are ENHRY and SYGVKD. Trimming pared 0 bases from V and 2 bases from J, leaving 11 bases between. CDR3 bases: TGTGCCATCAGTGAGTCGGTGAAGCGGCCCTACAATGAGCAGTTCTTC. Its translation: CAISESVKRPYNEQFF.

The sample holds a few counts of this clonotype. V and J are TRBV4-2 and TRBJ2-7, with D hard to call. The length of the CDR3 is 16 residues. Germline V CDR1 and CDR2: LGHNA, YNFKEQ. The V end was cut by 0 bases, the J end by 0 bases, with 12 bases between. The CDR3 coding sequence is TGTGCCAGCAGCCAAGATGTAGCCGAAAGCTCCTACGAGCAGTACTTC. Translation: CASSQDVAESSYEQYF.

There are many counts of this clonotype. V usage is TRBV30 and J usage is TRBJ1-5, with 8 bases aligning to TRBD1. The J segment lost 6 bases and the V segment lost 3 bases, leaving 7 bases of the junction unmatched. From germline, CDR1 is GTSNPN and CDR2 SVGIG (reference sequence). The CDR3 length is 14 residues. The CDR3 reads CAWRGQGWGQPQHF. DNA for the CDR3: TGTGCCTGGAGAGGACAGGGATGGGGTCAGCCCCAGCATTTT. Variable domain in full (rest from reference TRBV30 and TRBJ1-5): SQTIHQWPATLVQPVGSPLSLECTVEGTSNPNLYWYRQAAGRGLQLLFYSVGIGQISSEVPQNLSASRPQDRQFILSSKKLLLSDSGFYLCAWRGQGWGQPQHFGDGTRLSIL.

The count of this clonotype is one. One junction end does not reproduce the germline sequence, and a read error may be involved. J is TRBJ1-2 and V is TRBV12-3 or TRBV12-4; D is perhaps TRBD1 (6 bases). The CDR3 loop spans 15 amino acids. Here the CDR3 DNA reads TGTGCCAGCAGTCGGGACAATTTAAACACCTATGACTACACCTTC. Residues: CASSRDNLNTYDYTF.

The chain combines TRBV15 with TRBJ2-1, with no clear D. Germline V lookup: CDR1 LNHNV, CDR2 YYDKDF (reference sequence). The germline V and J ends were trimmed by 2 bases and 3 bases, with 14 bases remaining between them. This CDR3 is built from 16 residues. DNA for the CDR3: TGTGCCACCAGCAGAATACTCACCCTCCTCTACAATGAGCAGTTCTTC. This translates into CATSRILTLLYNEQFF.

The chain joins TRBV2 to TRBJ1-2, with 8 bases that match TRBD1. The CDR3 has 17 residues. Unmatched junction bases numbered 12, after V lost 4 bases and J lost 2 bases. CDR1 is SNHLY and CDR2 is FYNNEI in the germline V gene. This CDR3 is CASSVQTTNRGNYGYTF. The CDR3 coding sequence is TGTGCCAGCAGTGTTCAAACCACGAACAGGGGGAACTATGGCTACACCTTC.

This clonotype came up many times. The V and J genes are TRBV18 and TRBJ2-1, with TRBD1 as a possible D gene (6 bases). With 5 bases removed from V and 4 bases from J, the gap between germline ends came to 12 bases. The CDR3 runs to 14 residues. Per germline, CDR1 KGHSH and CDR2 LQKENI. Here the CDR3 DNA reads TGTGCCAGCTCATTGGACAGAGAGTACAATGAGCAGTTCTTC. Its translation: CASSLDREYNEQFF. The full variable domain, in which reference TRBV18 and TRBJ2-1 provide the parts outside the CDR3, is NAGVMQNPRHLVRRRGQEARLRCSPMKGHSHVYWYRQLPEEGLKFMVYLQKENIIDESGMPKERFSAEFPKEGPSILRIQQVVRGDSAAYFCASSLDREYNEQFFGPGTRLTVL.

The J gene is TRBJ2-7, the V gene TRBV29-1, with TRBD2 identical over 9 bases. V was clipped by 3 bases and J by 3 bases; unmatched bases: 6. The CDR3 consists of 14 residues. Germline-derived CDR1 and CDR2 are SQVTM and ANQGSEA. The CDR3 bases are TGCAGCGTTGATTTATTGCGGGAGGGCTACGAGCAGTACTTC. Translating gives CSVDLLREGYEQYF.

Points on this clonotype: With a much larger clone just one base away, this may be a read error. The chain employs TRBV7-2 and TRBJ2-7; TRBD2 agrees at 13 bases. CDR3 length equals 18 residues. In germline, CDR1 is SGHTA, CDR2 FQGNSA. The CDR3 region has the DNA TGTGCCAGCAGCTTATCCGGGACTAGCGGGACCAGATCCTACGGGCAGTACTTC. Encoded protein: CASSLSGTSGTRSYGQYF. The whole variable domain, filled in from reference TRBV7-2 and TRBJ2-7, reads GAGVSQSPSNKVTEKGKDVELRCDPISGHTALYWYRQSLGQGLEFLIYFQGNSAPDKSGLPSDRFSAERTGGSVSTLTIQRTQQEDSAVYLCASSLSGTSGTRSYGQYFGPGTRLTVT.

This clonotype appeared a few times. The rearrangement joins TRBV24-1 to TRBJ1-5; TRBD1 agrees at 9 bases. V was clipped by 2 bases and J by 1 base; unmatched bases: 2. The V gene's germline CDR1 is KGHDR and CDR2 SFDVKD. This CDR3 region has 16 residues. This CDR3 is CATSDSGQGSNQPQHF. CDR3 nucleotide sequence: TGTGCCACCAGTGATTCGGGACAGGGAAGCAATCAGCCCCAGCATTTT.

The chain is built from TRBV6-1 and TRBJ1-5, with 7 nucleotides matching TRBD1. V was pared by 6 bases and J by 4 bases, with 9 bases of the junction left unmatched. Germline-derived CDR1 and CDR2 are MNHNS and SASEGT. There are 15 residues in the CDR3. CDR3 coding DNA: TGTGCCAGCAGGGCAGGGGGAACTGTTAATCAGCCCCAGCATTTT. The encoded protein is CASRAGGTVNQPQHF.